This TCR beta chain was documented in a study of shared clonotypes between healthy human individuals. Study-wide results and caveats: Represented diversity (both genetic and exposure-history) was limited by the small number of donors. Shared clonotypes: approximately 5% naive CD4, roughly 3.5% naive CD8, about 2.5% memory CD4, 0.4% memory CD8.

Healthy and HIV-negative, the adult donors had no recent acute infections or vaccinations. Germline V gives CDR1 LGHNA, CDR2 YNFKEQ. The CDR3 length is 15 residues. The V end was cut by 2 bases, the J end by 3 bases, with 11 bases between. A note on this clone: Its antigen is undetermined.

Original data processing: With immunoSEQ giving junction-only sequences and no quality scores, filtering differed. Assay used: immunoSEQ multiplex PCR; TCRdb lists only in-frame clones, some missing. The D gene and trimming were derived from the DNA, and the V and J assignments and clone size from that table. This sample has about 710,000 clones, with just under 75% found just once. Material for sequencing was memory CD4+ T cells sorted from blood. Subset specified: CD45RA-negative fraction. The sequence was obtained from a woman between 25 and 40 years old in good health. This rearrangement joins TRBV4-2 to TRBJ1-5, with D hard to call. As DNA, the CDR3 is TGTGCCAGCAGCCAAATGGGAGGGAACAATCAGCCCCAGCATTTT. Translated, it gives CASSQMGGNNQPQHF.